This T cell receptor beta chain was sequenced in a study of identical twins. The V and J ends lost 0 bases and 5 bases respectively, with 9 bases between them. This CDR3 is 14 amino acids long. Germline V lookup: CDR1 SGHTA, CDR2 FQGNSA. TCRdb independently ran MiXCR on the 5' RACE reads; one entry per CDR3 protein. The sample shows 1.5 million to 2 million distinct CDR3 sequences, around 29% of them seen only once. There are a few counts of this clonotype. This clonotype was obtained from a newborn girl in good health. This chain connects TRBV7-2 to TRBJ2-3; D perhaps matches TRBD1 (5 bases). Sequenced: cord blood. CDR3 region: CASSLAGPGDTQYF. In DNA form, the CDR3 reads TGTGCCAGCAGCTTAGCGGGGCCTGGAGATACGCAGTATTTT.